The 32 T cell receptor beta chains below were found in one sample sequenced in a study of blood T cell repertoires in COVID-19. Assay: immunoSEQ multiplex PCR; the TCRdb copy retains only in-frame clones and omits some. Here the sample spans under 200,000 clones, around 80% being singletons. Material for sequencing was peripheral blood. All receptors come from a woman older than 75 with active or convalescent COVID-19.

As DNA, the CDR3 is TGTGCCAGCAGCTCCCCGCGGGGTGAAAAACTGTTTTTT. Encoded protein: CASSSPRGEKLFF. The chain employs TRBV5-6 and TRBJ1-4, with D unclear. The germline V gene has CDR1 SGHDT and CDR2 YYEEEE. V shed 3 bases and J shed 7 bases, with 10 bases lying between them. CDR3 length: 13 residues. Variable domain in full (rest from reference TRBV5-6 and TRBJ1-4): DAGVTQSPTHLIKTRGQQVTLRCSPKSGHDTVSWYQQALGQGPQFIFQYYEEEERQRGNFPDRFSGHQFPNYSSELNVNALLLGDSALYLCASSSPRGEKLFFGSGTQLSVL.

The gene calls are TRBV27 and TRBJ2-5; 7 bases fit TRBD1. Germline V gene data show CDR1 as MNHEY and CDR2 as SMNVEV (reference sequence). Unmatched junction bases numbered 5, after V lost 3 bases and J lost 4 bases. The CDR3 is 14 amino acids. CDR3 DNA sequence: TGTGCCAGCAGTTTGGTTAGGGGGCGAGAGACCCAGTACTTC. Its protein is CASSLVRGRETQYF.

The chain combines TRBV5-1 with TRBJ1-3, with TRBD1 matching over 8 bases. J gave up 0 bases and V 1 base, and 12 bases lay outside the gene matches. CDR3 length: 19 amino acids. From germline, CDR1 is SGHRS and CDR2 YFSETQ. The CDR3 region has the DNA TGCGCCAGCAGCTTGAGGACAGGGTTTGAGGGGACCTCTGGAAACACCATATATTTT. This encodes CASSLRTGFEGTSGNTIYF.

This CDR3 is CASSPPQGPPYEQYF. The DNA of the CDR3 is TGTGCCAGTAGTCCTCCGCAGGGCCCACCCTACGAGCAGTACTTC. This chain connects TRBV19 to TRBJ2-7, with D perhaps TRBD1 (5 bases). V shed 5 bases and J shed 2 bases, with 16 bases lying between them. The germline V gene has CDR1 LNHDA and CDR2 SQIVND (reference sequence). The CDR3 is 15 amino acids.

Here the CDR3 reads CASSPGTSGGAQETQYF. CDR3 bases: TGTGCCAGCAGCCCCGGGACTAGCGGGGGGGCCCAAGAGACCCAGTACTTC. This chain uses TRBV9 with TRBJ2-5, with 16 nucleotides matching TRBD2. This CDR3 contains 17 residues. V was clipped by 4 bases and J by 1 base; unmatched bases: 4. The germline V gene has CDR1 SGDLS and CDR2 YYNGEE.

V is TRBV7-2 and J is TRBJ1-3; D is perhaps TRBD1 (5 bases). The CDR3 sequence is 15 residues long. Looked up from germline, CDR1 is SGHTA and CDR2 is FQGNSA. V was trimmed by 5 bases and J by 0 bases, leaving 11 bases between them. DNA of the CDR3: TGTGCCAGCAGCGTAGACAGCTCCTCTGGAAACACCATATATTTT. Its translation is CASSVDSSSGNTIYF.

The V gene is TRBV12-5, the J gene TRBJ1-5; D ambiguous. Trimming shortened V by 5 bases and J by 3 bases, and 20 bases separated the two germline ends. The CDR3 has 17 residues. From germline, CDR1 is LGHNT and CDR2 FRNRAP. The CDR3 reads CASGDSLRAIDNQPQHF. The CDR3 nucleotides are TGTGCTAGTGGTGATTCCCTGAGGGCTATAGACAATCAGCCCCAGCATTTT.

The chain uses TRBV7-9 and TRBJ1-2; 7 bases align to TRBD1. V was clipped by 3 bases and J by 6 bases; unmatched bases: 7. In germline, CDR1 is SEHNR, CDR2 FQNEAQ (reference sequence). The CDR3 runs 14 residues. CDR3 sequence reads: CASSFPPTGDGYTF. CDR3 nucleotides: TGTGCCAGCAGCTTCCCCCCAACAGGGGATGGCTACACCTTC.

The chain employs TRBV21-1 and TRBJ1-3; TRBD1 is taken as the D call from the table, unchecked against the DNA. TRBV21-1 is flagged as a pseudogene. The CDR3 covers 21 residues. DNA of the CDR3: TGTGCCAGCAGCAAACCGGGGCGGACAGGGTGCGACCATCGCTCTGGAAACACCATATATTTT. It codes for CASSKPGRTGCDHRSGNTIYF.

The V call is TRBV3-1 (or the pseudogene TRBV3-2), the J call TRBJ1-1, with a weak D call TRBD1 (5 bases). Trimming stripped 4 bases from V and 4 bases from J, with 13 bases between. CDR3 length equals 14 residues. The germline V gene encodes CDR1 LGHDT and CDR2 YNNKEL (reference sequence). CDR3 region: CASSPPGGGTEAFF. Here the CDR3 DNA reads TGTGCCAGCAGCCCCCCCGGGGGAGGCACTGAAGCTTTCTTT.

The chain employs TRBV7-2 and TRBJ1-2, with 11 bases fitting TRBD1. In germline, CDR1 is SGHTA, CDR2 FQGNSA. The V and J ends lost 5 bases and 2 bases, in that order; junction bases with no gene match: 1. There are 14 residues in the CDR3. The CDR3 nucleotides read TGTGCCAGCAGCCGGGACAGGGGGAACTATGGCTACACCTTC. Translation gives CASSRDRGNYGYTF.

The J gene is TRBJ2-2, the V gene TRBV30; D might be TRBD1 (5 bases). The CDR3 runs 12 residues. Germline CDR1 and CDR2: GTSNPN and SVGIG (reference sequence). V was shortened by 4 bases and J by 7 bases, with 10 bases between the two germline ends. CDR3: CAWTSGIGELFF. The DNA of the CDR3 is TGTGCCTGGACTTCAGGGATCGGGGAGCTGTTTTTT.

The DNA for the CDR3 is TGTGCCAGCAGCTTGACTTCCTTCAGGGGGCAGGAGACCCAGTACTTC. This gives the protein CASSLTSFRGQETQYF. The rearrangement joins TRBV5-6 to TRBJ2-5, with TRBD1 identical over 8 bases. The CDR3 totals 16 residues. The V gene's germline CDR1 is SGHDT and CDR2 YYEEEE. The V and J ends lost 1 base and 5 bases, in that order; junction bases with no gene match: 10.

This chain uses TRBV6-6 with TRBJ2-7; perhaps TRBD1 as D (5 bases). Germline V lookup: CDR1 MNHNY, CDR2 SVGAGI (reference sequence). V was trimmed by 8 bases and J by 3 bases, leaving 11 bases between them. The CDR3 is made up of 12 amino acids. CDR3 amino acids: CASQGHLYEQYF. CDR3 sequence (DNA): TGTGCCAGCCAAGGACACCTCTACGAGCAGTACTTC.

The rearrangement joins TRBV11-3 to TRBJ2-1, with 7 nucleotides matching TRBD2. The ends lost 3 bases at V and 6 bases at J; junction bases unmatched: 11. CDR3 size: 16 residues. CDR1 and CDR2 (germline): SGHNT, YENEEA. CDR3: CASSFGLVRGLNEQFF. CDR3 DNA: TGTGCCAGCAGCTTTGGACTAGTTCGGGGACTCAATGAGCAGTTCTTC.

The chain is built from TRBV10-3 and TRBJ2-2; 7 bases match TRBD1. The germline gives CDR1 ENHRY, CDR2 SYGVKD. V lost 4 bases, J lost 3 bases, and 2 bases stayed unmatched. This CDR3 spans 14 amino acids. The CDR3 reads CAISGDRHTGELFF. The CDR3 DNA sequence: TGTGCCATCAGTGGGGACAGACACACCGGGGAGCTGTTTTTT.

V is TRBV21-1 and J is TRBJ2-5; the listed D gene, TRBD1, was not tested against the DNA. TRBV21-1 is termed a pseudogene. The CDR3 contains 18 residues. CDR3: CASSKGPTGPTRVKTQYF. CDR3 DNA: TGTGCCAGCAGCAAAGGGCCGACAGGGCCCACGAGGGTGAAGACCCAGTACTTC.

CDR3 protein: CASSRDSLYYEQYF. CDR3 DNA sequence: TGCGCCAGCAGTAGGGACAGCCTATACTACGAGCAGTACTTC. The chain has TRBV5-1 and TRBJ2-7, with TRBD1 identical over 7 bases. Germline CDR1 reads SGHRS; CDR2 reads YFSETQ. The CDR3 extends over 14 amino acids. V trimming: 5 bases; J trimming: 3 bases; junction bases outside the gene matches: 8.

The chain carries TRBV11-3 and TRBJ2-1; 10 bases fit TRBD2. Per germline, CDR1 SGHNT and CDR2 YENEEA. V trimming: 4 bases; J trimming: 9 bases; junction bases outside the gene matches: 6. The CDR3 length is 14 residues. The CDR3 DNA reads as TGTGCCAGCAGCTCGCGGAGCGGGGGGGCTGAGCAGTTCTTC. Translation: CASSSRSGGAEQFF.

The CDR3 reads CASRPSRGLGYGYTF. CDR3 in DNA: TGTGCCAGCAGGCCCTCCAGGGGGCTGGGTTATGGCTACACCTTC. The genes are TRBV25-1 and TRBJ1-2, with 8 bases fitting TRBD1. V dropped 6 bases and J dropped 5; count of bases not matched to a gene: 11. The germline gives CDR1 MGHDK, CDR2 SYGVNS. The CDR3 is made up of 15 amino acids.

The chain has TRBV28 and TRBJ1-1, with 8 bases that match TRBD1. Trimming removed 5 bases from V and 8 bases from J; junction bases left unmatched: 13. Looked up from germline, CDR1 is MDHEN and CDR2 is SYDVKM. The CDR3 is 15 amino acids. Here the CDR3 DNA reads TGTGCCAGCAGTGAAGCGGACAGGGCCCCCGAAGAAGCTTTCTTT. It yields the protein CASSEADRAPEEAFF.

This chain joins TRBV2 and TRBJ1-2; tentative D call: TRBD1 (5 bases). Germline V gives CDR1 SNHLY, CDR2 FYNNEI. Trimming took 7 bases from V and 7 from J, leaving 10 bases between them. The CDR3 is 11 amino acids. This CDR3 reads CASKGESGYTF. In DNA form, the CDR3 reads TGTGCCAGCAAAGGGGAATCTGGCTACACCTTC.

J is TRBJ2-5 and V is TRBV7-2; D is unclear. Germline V lookup: CDR1 SGHTA, CDR2 FQGNSA. The CDR3 spans 11 residues. V gave up 3 bases and J gave up 4 bases, with 3 bases separating them. CDR3 sequence reads: CASSFLETQYF. Written as DNA, the CDR3 is TGTGCCAGCAGCTTCCTAGAGACCCAGTACTTC.

V usage is TRBV4-1 and J usage is TRBJ2-2; TRBD2 might be the D (5 bases). This CDR3 has 17 amino acids. Germline V gene lookup returns CDR1 MGHRA and CDR2 YSYEKL. Trimming pared 1 base from V and 3 bases from J, leaving 15 bases between. CDR3 nucleotide sequence: TGCGCCAGCAGCCAAGTCTGGGGAGCACGCCACACCGGGGAGCTGTTTTTT. Protein product: CASSQVWGARHTGELFF.

This clone was detected only once. This rearrangement joins TRBV25-1 to TRBJ1-6; the D is unclear. Trimming left V 6 bases short and J 6 bases short, with 18 bases between. Germline lookup yields CDR1 MGHDK and CDR2 SYGVNS. The CDR3 has 16 amino acids. The CDR3 DNA reads TGTGCCAGCAGGGACGCCGGAAGGGCGGGTAATTCACCCCTCCACTTT. This codes for CASRDAGRAGNSPLHF.

The V and J genes are TRBV6-5 and TRBJ1-6, with a possible D match to TRBD1 (6 bases). The CDR3 is 15 residues long. The V end was cut by 0 bases, the J end by 7 bases, with 10 bases between. Germline loops: CDR1 MNHEY, CDR2 SVGAGI. The CDR3 bases are TGTGCCAGCAGTTACTCCGGGACAAACAATTCACCCCTCCACTTT. Its translation: CASSYSGTNNSPLHF.

The rearrangement uses TRBV5-6 and TRBJ1-1; TRBD1 is a possible D gene (5 bases). The V gene lost 5 bases and the J gene lost 7 bases, with 15 bases spanning the gap. The CDR3 length is 13 residues. Per germline, CDR1 SGHDT and CDR2 YYEEEE. The CDR3 protein is CASSFGGRGEAFF. The CDR3 bases are TGTGCCAGCAGTTTCGGCGGGAGGGGTGAAGCTTTCTTT.

As to this clone: This may arise from a read error, as a much more abundant clone is one base away. The genes are TRBV7-9 and TRBJ1-6; 8 nucleotides match TRBD1. The CDR3 runs 14 residues. V lost 6 bases and J lost 5; bases outside the gene matches: 3. The germline gives CDR1 SEHNR, CDR2 FQNEAQ (reference sequence). This CDR3 is CASSWTGNNSPLHF. The CDR3 DNA sequence: TGTGCCAGCAGTTGGACAGGGAATAATTCACCCCTCCACTTT.

This sequence joins TRBV27 and TRBJ2-1, with TRBD1 matching over 7 bases. The trim removed 5 bases at V and 3 bases at J, leaving 1 base unmatched. Germline CDR1 reads MNHEY; CDR2 reads SMNVEV (reference sequence). The CDR3 extends over 13 amino acids. The CDR3 coding sequence is TGTGCCAGCAGTCGACAGGGCTACAATGAGCAGTTCTTC. Its protein product is CASSRQGYNEQFF.

In its sample, this clone was seen a few times. The chain carries TRBV28 and TRBJ2-1, with TRBD2 as a possible D gene (6 bases). The CDR3 runs to 13 residues. Trimming took off 11 bases at V and 5 bases at J, with 16 bases between the two ends. The germline CDR1 and CDR2 sequences are MDHEN and SYDVKM. The CDR3 region has the DNA TGTGCCTCCCAAGGAGGGAACCACAATGAGCAGTTCTTC. Amino acids: CASQGGNHNEQFF.

The J gene is TRBJ1-1, the V gene TRBV7-6; 9 positions agree with TRBD1. This CDR3 has 15 residues. V lost 4 bases and J lost 1; bases outside the gene matches: 4. CDR1 SGHVS and CDR2 FNYEAQ come from the germline V gene. CDR3 residues: CASSSRDRENTEAFF. The CDR3 DNA follows: TGTGCCAGCAGCTCCCGGGACAGGGAGAACACTGAAGCTTTCTTT.

The J gene is TRBJ2-3, the V gene TRBV5-4, with D perhaps TRBD2 (5 bases). Germline assignment: CDR1 SGHNT and CDR2 YYREEE (reference sequence). This CDR3 is 15 amino acids long. Trimming cost V 0 bases and J 0 bases, with 8 bases left between them. The CDR3 region has the DNA TGTGCCAGCAGCTTGGGGGCTAGCAGCACAGATACGCAGTATTTT. It specifies CASSLGASSTDTQYF.